A single sample is the source of the 19 T cell receptor beta chains below, sequenced in a study of blood T cell repertoires in COVID-19. Sequencing used immunoSEQ multiplex PCR; TCRdb keeps in-frame clones, though not all of them. The sample records about 120,000 clones, around 85% being singletons. Sequencing was carried out using peripheral blood. All receptors come from a man in his fifties or sixties with acute or convalescent COVID-19.

This chain connects TRBV4-2 to TRBJ2-2; TRBD1 is a possible D gene (6 bases). In germline, CDR1 is LGHNA, CDR2 YNFKEQ. This CDR3 region has 21 residues. V lost 4 bases to trimming and J lost 7 bases, with 34 bases between them. The CDR3 reads CASSRLPNTRYGDYRDGELFF. The CDR3 bases are TGTGCCAGCAGCCGGCTCCCAAATACCAGATATGGCGATTACAGGGACGGGGAGCTGTTTTTT.

This sequence joins TRBV4-3 and TRBJ2-1; tentatively, D is TRBD1 (5 bases). The V gene's germline CDR1 is LGHNA and CDR2 YSLEER. This CDR3 is built from 16 residues. V was pared by 1 base and J by 2 bases, with 12 bases between. This CDR3 reads CASSQGLTDPYNEQFF. For the CDR3, the DNA is TGCGCCAGCAGCCAAGGTCTGACAGATCCCTACAATGAGCAGTTCTTC.

This chain connects TRBV27 to TRBJ2-2; D is possibly TRBD2 (6 bases). Germline V gene data show CDR1 as MNHEY and CDR2 as SMNVEV (reference sequence). The CDR3 has 15 amino acids. V shed 11 bases and J shed 1 base, with 17 bases lying between them. The CDR3 here is CAGSPGEGNTGELFF. CDR3 bases: TGTGCCGGGTCCCCGGGAGAGGGGAACACCGGGGAGCTGTTTTTT.

The V gene is TRBV6-5, the J gene TRBJ1-6, with D perhaps matching TRBD1 (5 bases). Germline loops: CDR1 MNHEY, CDR2 SVGAGI. The CDR3 runs to 14 residues. V was shortened by 8 bases and J by 9 bases, with 17 bases between the two germline ends. The CDR3 DNA reads TGTGCCAGCTCCCGGGGGATCAAGGGTTCACCCCTCCACTTT. It is translated as CASSRGIKGSPLHF.

The chain combines TRBV28 with TRBJ1-1; 7 bases agree with TRBD1. With 1 base clipped from V and 10 bases from J, the junction kept 15 bases outside the gene matches. Germline assignment: CDR1 MDHEN and CDR2 SYDVKM. The CDR3 spans 16 residues. The CDR3 DNA reads TGTGCCAGCAGTTTATACACCGGGGGAGACAGGGCAGGAGCTTTCTTT. It encodes CASSLYTGGDRAGAFF.

J is TRBJ1-3 and V is TRBV5-1, with D possibly TRBD1 on 6 matching bases. Germline CDR1 reads SGHRS; CDR2 reads YFSETQ. V was cut by 4 bases and J by 2 bases, with 13 bases left in between. CDR3 length: 15 residues. CDR3 in amino acids: CASSATGTPGNTIYF. The CDR3 bases are TGCGCCAGCAGCGCCACCGGGACACCTGGAAACACCATATATTTT.

CDR3 loop: CASSRGGAGTEAFF. The CDR3 nucleotides are TGTGCCAGCAGTCGGGGGGGCGCGGGCACTGAAGCTTTCTTT. The chain joins TRBV28 to TRBJ1-1; weak D call: TRBD1 (6 bases). CDR1 is MDHEN and CDR2 is SYDVKM in the germline V gene. This CDR3 is 14 amino acids long. The V end lost 5 bases, the J end lost 4 bases, and 14 bases lay between the germline ends. Complete variable domain (other parts from reference TRBV28 and TRBJ1-1): DVKVTQSSRYLVKRTGEKVFLECVQDMDHENMFWYRQDPGLGLRLIYFSYDVKMKEKGDIPEGYSVSREKKERFSLILESASTNQTSMYLCASSRGGAGTEAFFGQGTRLTVV.

The rearrangement links TRBV6-1 to TRBJ1-1, with D maybe TRBD1 (5 bases). Trimming left V 2 bases short and J 7 bases short, with 14 bases between. This CDR3 is 14 amino acids long. Germline loops: CDR1 MNHNS, CDR2 SASEGT. Written as DNA, the CDR3 is TGTGCCAGCAGTGAATTGGGACGGAGGGTTGAAGCTTTCTTT. Translated: CASSELGRRVEAFF.

This CDR3 is CASSPQTGGVKALHF. In nucleotides, the CDR3 is TGTGCCAGCAGCCCCCAGACAGGGGGCGTAAAAGCCCTCCACTTT. The V and J genes are TRBV7-2 and TRBJ1-6, with 10 bases aligning to TRBD1. Germline lookup yields CDR1 SGHTA and CDR2 FQGNSA. CDR3 size: 15 residues. Trimming cost V 5 bases and J 14 bases; bases outside gene matches: 12.

Comment on this clone: The sample has other DNA sequences that encode this CDR3 too. The gene calls are TRBV7-6 and TRBJ2-2; a weak D match, TRBD1 (6 bases). The germline V gene encodes CDR1 SGHVS and CDR2 FNYEAQ. The CDR3 runs 15 residues. Trimming took off 1 base at V and 2 bases at J, with 8 bases between the two ends. The CDR3 loop reads CASSLGTANTGELFF. Written as DNA, the CDR3 is TGTGCCAGCAGCTTAGGGACAGCCAACACCGGGGAGCTGTTTTTT.

V gene TRBV25-1 combines with J gene TRBJ1-2; 9 bases agree with TRBD1. The ends lost 5 bases at V and 7 bases at J; junction bases unmatched: 5. CDR1 is MGHDK, CDR2 SYGVNS, per germline. The CDR3 length is 13 residues. The CDR3 DNA follows: TGTGCCAGCAGTCAACAGGGGGCGGGTGGCTACACCTTC. Protein product: CASSQQGAGGYTF.

The chain uses TRBV6-6 and TRBJ1-1; 7 bases are shared with TRBD1. This CDR3 has 14 amino acids. V gave up 6 bases and J gave up 1 base; unmatched junction bases: 5. Germline loops: CDR1 MNHNY, CDR2 SVGAGI (reference sequence). The CDR3 DNA is TGTGCCAGCAGCCCCGGGACAGAGAACACTGAAGCTTTCTTT. Translated, it gives CASSPGTENTEAFF.

The rearrangement joins TRBV7-9 to TRBJ1-1, with D perhaps matching TRBD1 (5 bases). Between the trimmed V and J ends, which lost 1 base and 3 bases, there was a span of 24 bases. The CDR3 runs to 19 residues. The germline V gene encodes CDR1 SEHNR and CDR2 FQNEAQ (reference sequence). CDR3 nucleotide sequence: TGTGCCAGCAGCTTAGATAAAGGTGCAGGGCCGAAGGAAGACACTGAAGCTTTCTTT. This sequence encodes CASSLDKGAGPKEDTEAFF.

The J gene is TRBJ1-5, the V gene TRBV6-5; a weak D match, TRBD1 (6 bases). Germline lookup yields CDR1 MNHEY and CDR2 SVGAGI. Between the trimmed V and J ends, which lost 4 bases and 2 bases, there was a span of 12 bases. There are 15 residues in the CDR3. The CDR3 nucleotides are TGTGCCAGCAGTTCCGCAGGGGATGGCAATCAGCCCCAGCATTTT. Translating it yields CASSSAGDGNQPQHF.

This clone was seen just once. This chain connects TRBV20-1 to TRBJ2-5; D is undetermined. V gave up 0 bases and J gave up 5 bases, with 4 bases separating them. The V gene's germline CDR1 is DFQATT and CDR2 SNEGSKA (reference sequence). CDR3 length: 11 amino acids. The CDR3 loop reads CSAREEETQYF. In nucleotides, the CDR3 is TGCAGTGCTAGAGAGGAGGAGACCCAGTACTTC.

This rearrangement joins TRBV7-3 to TRBJ2-2; possible D gene TRBD2, 6 bases. The CDR3 has 15 amino acids. Trimming cost V 5 bases and J 2 bases, with 12 bases left between them. CDR1 and CDR2 (germline): SGHTA, FQGTGA. CDR3 sequence reads: CASSAGTTNTGELFF. The CDR3 bases are TGTGCCAGCAGCGCGGGGACCACAAACACCGGGGAGCTGTTTTTT.

The count of this clone is one. V and J are TRBV19 and TRBJ2-2, with 7 bases that match TRBD2. Germline V CDR1 and CDR2: LNHDA, SQIVND (reference sequence). J was trimmed by 2 bases and V by 7 bases; bases with no gene match: 7. The CDR3 has 15 residues. In nucleotides, the CDR3 is TGTGCCAGTAAACCAGCGGGATATAACACCGGGGAGCTGTTTTTT. This codes for CASKPAGYNTGELFF.

This rearrangement joins TRBV24-1 to TRBJ2-4, with D maybe TRBD1 (5 bases). The length of the CDR3 is 13 residues. CDR1 KGHDR and CDR2 SFDVKD come from the germline V gene. The V gene lost 4 bases and the J gene lost 5 bases, with 8 bases spanning the gap. The CDR3 coding sequence is TGTGCCACCAGTGACCAAGGGGAAAACATTCAGTACTTC. It codes for CATSDQGENIQYF.

The CDR3 is CASSLNSQETQYF. CDR3 sequence (DNA): TGTGCCAGCAGCTTAAATAGTCAAGAGACCCAGTACTTC. The chain couples TRBV7-8 to TRBJ2-5; D is uncertain. CDR3 size: 13 residues. Germline V lookup: CDR1 SGHVS, CDR2 FQNEAQ. Trimming removed 2 bases at V and 2 bases at J, with 6 bases between.